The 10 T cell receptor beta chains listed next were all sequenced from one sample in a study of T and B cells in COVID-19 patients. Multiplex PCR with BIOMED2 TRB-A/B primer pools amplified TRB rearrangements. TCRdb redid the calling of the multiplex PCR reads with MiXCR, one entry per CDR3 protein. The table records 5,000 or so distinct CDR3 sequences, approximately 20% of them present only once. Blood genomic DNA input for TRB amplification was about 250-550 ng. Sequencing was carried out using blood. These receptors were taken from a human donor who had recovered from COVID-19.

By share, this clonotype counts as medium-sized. The CDR3 sequence: CAISDPGATPGNTIYF. CDR3 in DNA: TGTGCCATCAGTGACCCGGGGGCTACCCCTGGAAACACCATATATTTT. The V and J genes are TRBV10-3 and TRBJ1-3; a possible D gene is TRBD1 (6 bases). The CDR3 contains 16 residues. CDR1 ENHRY and CDR2 SYGVKD come from the germline V gene. V lost 3 bases and J lost 2, with 14 bases in between.

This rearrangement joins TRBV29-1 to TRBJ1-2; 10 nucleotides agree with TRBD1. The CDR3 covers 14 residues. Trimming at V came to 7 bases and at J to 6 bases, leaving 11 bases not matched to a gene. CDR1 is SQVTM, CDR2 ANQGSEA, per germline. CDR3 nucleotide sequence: TGCAGCGCTTGGACAGGGGGACTTATAGATGGCTACACCTTC. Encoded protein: CSAWTGGLIDGYTF. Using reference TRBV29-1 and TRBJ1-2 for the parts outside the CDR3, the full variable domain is SAVISQKPSRDICQRGTSLTIQCQVDSQVTMMFWYRQQPGQSLTLIATANQGSEATYESGFVIDKFPISRPNLTFSTLTVSNMSPEDSSIYLCSAWTGGLIDGYTFGSGTRLTVV.

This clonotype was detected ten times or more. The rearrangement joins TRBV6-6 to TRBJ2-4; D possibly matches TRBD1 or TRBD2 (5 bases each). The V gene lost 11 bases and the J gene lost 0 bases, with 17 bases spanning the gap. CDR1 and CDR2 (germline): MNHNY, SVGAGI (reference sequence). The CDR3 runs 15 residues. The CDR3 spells CASGTAEIAKNIQYF. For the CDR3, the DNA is TGTGCCTCCGGGACGGCTGAAATAGCCAAAAACATTCAGTACTTC.

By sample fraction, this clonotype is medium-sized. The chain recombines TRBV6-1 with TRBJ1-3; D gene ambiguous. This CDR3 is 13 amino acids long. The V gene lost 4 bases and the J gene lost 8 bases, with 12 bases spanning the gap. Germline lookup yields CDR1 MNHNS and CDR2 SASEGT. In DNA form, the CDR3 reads TGTGCCAGCAGTGTATGGGGATCGGACACCATATATTTT. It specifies CASSVWGSDTIYF.

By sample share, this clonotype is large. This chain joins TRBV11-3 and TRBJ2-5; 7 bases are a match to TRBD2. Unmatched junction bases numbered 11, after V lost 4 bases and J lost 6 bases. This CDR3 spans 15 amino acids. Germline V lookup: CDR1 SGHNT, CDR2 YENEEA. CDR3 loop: CASSSGLGASQTQYF. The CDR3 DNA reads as TGTGCCAGCAGCTCAGGACTAGGGGCTTCGCAGACCCAGTACTTC.

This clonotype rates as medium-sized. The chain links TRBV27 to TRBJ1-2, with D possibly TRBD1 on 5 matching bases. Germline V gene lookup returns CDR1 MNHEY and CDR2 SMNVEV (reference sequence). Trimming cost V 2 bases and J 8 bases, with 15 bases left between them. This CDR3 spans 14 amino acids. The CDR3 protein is CASSLNPAGRGYTF. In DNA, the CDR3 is TGTGCCAGCAGTTTAAATCCGGCAGGGCGAGGCTACACCTTC.

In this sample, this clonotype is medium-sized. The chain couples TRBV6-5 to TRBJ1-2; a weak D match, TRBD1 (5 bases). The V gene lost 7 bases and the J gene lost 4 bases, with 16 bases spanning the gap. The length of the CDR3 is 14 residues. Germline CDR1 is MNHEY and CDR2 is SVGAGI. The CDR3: CASTIPGRGYGYTF. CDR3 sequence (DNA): TGTGCCAGCACTATCCCGGGACGAGGCTATGGCTACACCTTC.

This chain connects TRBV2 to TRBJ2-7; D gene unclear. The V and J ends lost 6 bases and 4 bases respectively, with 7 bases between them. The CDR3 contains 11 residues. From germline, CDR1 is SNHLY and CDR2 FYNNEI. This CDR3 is CASREPYEQYF. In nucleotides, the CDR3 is TGTGCCAGCAGGGAACCGTACGAGCAGTACTTC. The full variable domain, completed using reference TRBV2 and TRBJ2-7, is EPEVTQTPSHQVTQMGQEVILRCVPISNHLYFYWYRQILGQKVEFLVSFYNNEISEKSEIFDDQFSVERPDGSNFTLKIRSTKLEDSAMYFCASREPYEQYFGPGTRLTVT.

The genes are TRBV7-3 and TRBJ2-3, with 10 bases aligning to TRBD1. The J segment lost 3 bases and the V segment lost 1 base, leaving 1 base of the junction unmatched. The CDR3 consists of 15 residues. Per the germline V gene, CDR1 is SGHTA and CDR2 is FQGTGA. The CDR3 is CASSLRGQGTDTQYF. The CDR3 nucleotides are TGTGCCAGCAGCTTAAGGGGACAGGGGACAGATACGCAGTATTTT.

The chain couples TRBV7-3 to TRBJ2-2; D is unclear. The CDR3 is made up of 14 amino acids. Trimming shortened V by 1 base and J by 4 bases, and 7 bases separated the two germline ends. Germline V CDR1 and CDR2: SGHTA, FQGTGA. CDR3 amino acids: CASSLIRTTGELFF. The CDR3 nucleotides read TGTGCCAGCAGCTTAATTAGGACCACCGGGGAGCTGTTTTTT. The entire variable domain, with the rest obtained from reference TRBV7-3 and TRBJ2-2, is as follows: GAGVSQTPSNKVTEKGKYVELRCDPISGHTALYWYRQSLGQGPEFLIYFQGTGAADDSGLPNDRFFAVRPEGSVSTLKIQRTERGDSAVYLCASSLIRTTGELFFGEGSRLTVL.